This entry features one T cell receptor beta chain sequence. Its matching antigen is unknown. With V trimmed by 5 bases and J by 8 bases, 5 bases remained unmatched. The CDR3 is 14 amino acids. Per the germline V gene, CDR1 is MNHEY and CDR2 is SMNVEV (reference sequence). This sample is drawn from a study of cytomegalovirus exposure and HLA in healthy donors. Findings and limits, study-wide: In vitro data verified a few CMV-associated chains as specific for CMV antigens. Later analysis indicated greater clonal expansion among HLA-associated TCR beta chains than among equally common other chains.

PCR employed 60 Vbeta and 13 Jbeta primers. Using immunoSEQ multiplex PCR, the repertoire was profiled, and TCRdb retains in-frame clones only, with some absent. The top ten hold nearly 7% of the sample, which has more than 130,000 clones, about 78% seen once. Input material: PBMCs. This receptor was taken from a middle-aged man in good health and CMV-seropositive. This chain uses TRBV27 with TRBJ2-1; 11 positions match TRBD2. The CDR3: CASSARLAGYEQFF. The CDR3 DNA reads TGTGCCAGCAGTGCCCGACTAGCGGGGTATGAGCAGTTCTTC.